This T cell receptor beta chain was documented in a study of cytomegalovirus exposure and HLA in healthy donors. Comment on this clone: The antigen remains unidentified.

V was pared by 4 bases and J by 1 base, with 7 bases between. There are 14 residues in the CDR3. CDR1 SNHLY and CDR2 FYNNEI come from the germline V gene. The study, taken as a whole, reports: Subsequent analysis showed first-cohort TCR clusters tending to co-occur in 120 or so validation repertoires.

The table came from immunoSEQ multiplex PCR; TCRdb's copy has only in-frame clones and leaves some out. The repertoire holds around 190,000 clones, around 85% seen once, with about a sixth in the top ten. The rearrangement uses TRBV2 and TRBJ2-2, with a weak D call TRBD1 (5 bases). Sample: PBMCs. The sequence came from a man aged 18 to 30 in good health and CMV-seropositive. CDR3 nucleotides: TGTGCCAGCAGTGTCGGACAGAACACCGGGGAGCTGTTTTTT. Its translation is CASSVGQNTGELFF.